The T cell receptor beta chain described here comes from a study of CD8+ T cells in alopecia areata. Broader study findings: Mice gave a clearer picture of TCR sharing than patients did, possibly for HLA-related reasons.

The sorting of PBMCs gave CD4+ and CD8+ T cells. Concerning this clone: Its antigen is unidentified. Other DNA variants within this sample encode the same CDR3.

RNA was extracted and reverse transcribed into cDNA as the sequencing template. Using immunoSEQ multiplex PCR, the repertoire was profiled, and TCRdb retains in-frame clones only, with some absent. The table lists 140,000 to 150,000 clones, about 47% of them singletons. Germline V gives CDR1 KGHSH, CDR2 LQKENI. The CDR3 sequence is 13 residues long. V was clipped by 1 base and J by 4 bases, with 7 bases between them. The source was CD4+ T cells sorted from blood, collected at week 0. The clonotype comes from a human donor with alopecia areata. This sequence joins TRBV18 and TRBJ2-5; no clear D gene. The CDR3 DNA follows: TGTGCCAGCTCACCACAAAGAGGAGAGACCCAGTACTTC. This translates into CASSPQRGETQYF.